These 13 T cell receptor beta chains were sequenced from one sample in a study of CD8 T cells in ankylosing spondylitis. TCRdb ran MiXCR on the 5' RACE reads and lists one entry per CDR3 protein. Of 150,000 or so distinct CDR3 sequences detected, roughly 18% appear once; the ten largest clones hold approximately 7.8%. What was sequenced was blood, either unsorted or a sorted T cell fraction (not recorded which). These receptors came from a male donor with ankylosing spondylitis or in good health (not recorded which).

Ten or more counts support this clonotype. Written as DNA, the CDR3 is TGCAGTGCTCGACAGGGTATCCTGGCCCAGTACTTC. It translates to CSARQGILAQYF. The chain recombines TRBV20-1 with TRBJ2-5, with TRBD1 matching 7 bases. CDR1 DFQATT and CDR2 SNEGSKA come from the germline V gene (reference sequence). The CDR3 runs to 12 residues. V shed 5 bases, J shed 9 bases, and the junction held 9 bases outside the gene matches.

The rearrangement joins TRBV7-3 to TRBJ2-1; D possibly corresponds to TRBD2 (6 bases). Germline CDR1 is SGHTA and CDR2 is FQGTGA. This CDR3 comprises 14 residues. Trimming pared 3 bases from V and 5 bases from J, leaving 11 bases between. The CDR3 sequence is CASSFGGTDNEQFF. The CDR3 nucleotides read TGTGCCAGCAGCTTTGGCGGGACGGACAATGAGCAGTTCTTC.

This clonotype appeared many times. This rearrangement joins TRBV2 to TRBJ1-2; a weak D match, TRBD1 (6 bases). Trimming took 6 bases from V and 0 from J, leaving 14 bases between them. CDR3 size: 15 residues. CDR1 and CDR2 from the germline V gene are SNHLY and FYNNEI. The CDR3 spells CASRGDRKANYGYTF. The CDR3 coding sequence is TGTGCCAGCAGAGGCGACAGGAAAGCTAACTATGGCTACACCTTC.

This clonotype was seen a few times. The V call is TRBV3-1, the J call TRBJ2-1; D is ambiguous. Trimming shortened V by 0 bases and J by 7 bases, and 10 bases separated the two germline ends. The CDR3 runs to 14 residues. Germline V lookup: CDR1 LGHDT, CDR2 YNNKEL (reference sequence). DNA for the CDR3: TGTGCCAGCAGCCAAGATCACCTATCGAATGAGCAGTTCTTC. Encoded protein: CASSQDHLSNEQFF.

This clonotype was seen more than once but under ten times. The chain is built from TRBV20-1 and TRBJ1-4; D uncertain. Germline values: CDR1 DFQATT, CDR2 SNEGSKA (reference sequence). Trimming took off 0 bases at V and 1 base at J, with 6 bases between the two ends. The CDR3 has 14 amino acids. CDR3 region: CSARDPQTNEKLFF. For the CDR3, the DNA is TGCAGTGCTAGAGATCCACAAACTAATGAAAAACTGTTTTTT.

The genes are TRBV12-3 or TRBV12-4 and TRBJ1-1; possible D gene TRBD1, 5 bases. The CDR3 runs 10 residues. V lost 6 bases and J lost 8, with 7 bases in between. The CDR3 DNA reads TGTGCCAGCAGGGGGGGAGAAGCTTTCTTT. It is translated as CASRGGEAFF.

V and J are TRBV5-1 and TRBJ1-3; D might be TRBD1 (5 bases). The CDR3 spans 16 residues. Trimming removed 0 bases from V and 3 bases from J, with 13 bases in between. Germline CDR1 reads SGHRS; CDR2 reads YFSETQ. The CDR3 DNA follows: TGCGCCAGCAGCTTGGACCCCGGGGCAGTTGGAAACACCATATATTTT. Translating it yields CASSLDPGAVGNTIYF.

This clonotype was detected only a few times. For the CDR3, the DNA is TGTGCCAGCTCACCATTGCTGGGGAACACCGGGGAGCTGTTTTTT. Protein product: CASSPLLGNTGELFF. The chain uses TRBV18 and TRBJ2-2; no clear D gene. This CDR3 is built from 15 residues. The V and J ends lost 2 bases and 1 base respectively, with 8 bases between them. The germline V gene encodes CDR1 KGHSH and CDR2 LQKENI.

In the case of this clonotype: This clone may be a read error of a much larger clone one base away. The rearrangement uses TRBV4-1 and TRBJ2-5; D may be TRBD1 (5 bases). The CDR3 has 15 amino acids. Germline values: CDR1 MGHRA, CDR2 YSYEKL. The CDR3 DNA is TGCGCCAGCAGCCAAGGAGGCAGGGATTACGAGACCCAGTGCTTC. Translating gives CASSQGGRDYETQCF.

This clonotype was seen repeatedly, ten times or more. V usage is TRBV29-1 and J usage is TRBJ2-4, with D possibly being TRBD1 (6 bases). V dropped 1 base and J dropped 8 bases, with 18 bases sitting between them. The CDR3 sequence is 15 residues long. The germline V gene encodes CDR1 SQVTM and CDR2 ANQGSEA. CDR3 in DNA: TGCAGCGTTGAAGGACTCCGGGGCAAGGGGGACATTCAGTACTTC. Translating gives CSVEGLRGKGDIQYF.

Concerning this clonotype: It may be a read error: a sequence one base away is much more abundant. The V and J genes are TRBV5-1 and TRBJ2-3, with D possibly matching TRBD2 (5 bases). This CDR3 has 15 amino acids. Germline CDR1 SGHRS, CDR2 YFSETQ. The CDR3 coding sequence is TGCGTCAGCAGCTTGAACCTCCGAGGGCCAGATACGCAGTATTTT. Translation gives CVSSLNLRGPDTQYF.

Ten or more counts support this clonotype. The chain carries TRBV15 and TRBJ2-1, with 8 bases identical to TRBD1. Germline CDR1 is LNHNV and CDR2 is YYDKDF (reference sequence). The CDR3 runs to 16 residues. The J segment lost 6 bases and the V segment lost 1 base, leaving 8 bases of the junction unmatched. The CDR3 loop is CATSRVRTGFFNEQFF. The CDR3 DNA sequence: TGTGCCACCAGCAGAGTACGGACAGGGTTTTTCAATGAGCAGTTCTTC.

This clonotype was seen repeatedly, ten times or more. V gene TRBV20-1 combines with J gene TRBJ1-5; D gene ambiguous. The germline V gene encodes CDR1 DFQATT and CDR2 SNEGSKA (reference sequence). The CDR3 is made up of 16 amino acids. V was pared by 0 bases and J by 0 bases, with 12 bases between. In DNA form, the CDR3 reads TGCAGTGCTAGAGATTGGGCGGGTAGTAGCAATCAGCCCCAGCATTTT. Its translation is CSARDWAGSSNQPQHF.